Given below is one TCR beta chain in context. V lost 4 bases and J lost 6; bases outside the gene matches: 5. Germline CDR1 and CDR2: KGHSH and LQKENI. The CDR3 consists of 15 residues. Original processing methods: Amplification with reference gene primers provided the estimates of nucleated cell counts. The data were produced by immunoSEQ multiplex PCR, yet TCRdb's version contains in-frame clones alone and is incomplete. The DNA gave D and trimming, while V, J and clone size come from that table. The sample carries 80,000 to 100,000 clones, 86% recorded once. This entry belongs to a study of blood T cell repertoires in COVID-19. Study-level information: The United States, Italy and Spain provided the acute and convalescent COVID-19 samples. PBMCs, B-cell-depleted T cells, or T cells provided the cDNA or gDNA that made up the material.

Material for sequencing was peripheral blood. The V gene is TRBV18, the J gene TRBJ1-4; 10 nucleotides line up with TRBD1. The TCR comes from a woman at least 80 years old with acute or convalescent COVID-19. The CDR3 coding sequence is TGTGCCAGCTCACGGAAAGGGACAGGGGATGAAAAACTGTTTTTT. Protein product: CASSRKGTGDEKLFF.